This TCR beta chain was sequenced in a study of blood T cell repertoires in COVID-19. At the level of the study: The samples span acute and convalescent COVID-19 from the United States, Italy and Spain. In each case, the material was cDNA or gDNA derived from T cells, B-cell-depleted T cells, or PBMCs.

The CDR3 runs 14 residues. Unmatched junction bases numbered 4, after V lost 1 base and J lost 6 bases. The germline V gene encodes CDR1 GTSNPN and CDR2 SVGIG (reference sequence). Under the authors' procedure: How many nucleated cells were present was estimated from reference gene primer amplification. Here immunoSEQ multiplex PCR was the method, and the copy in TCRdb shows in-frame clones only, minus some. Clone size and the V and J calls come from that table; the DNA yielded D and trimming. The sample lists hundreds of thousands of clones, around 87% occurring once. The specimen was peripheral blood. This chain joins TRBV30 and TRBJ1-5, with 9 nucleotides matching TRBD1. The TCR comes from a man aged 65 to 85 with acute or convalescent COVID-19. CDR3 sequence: CAWSGGQGSQPQHF. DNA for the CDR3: TGTGCCTGGAGTGGGGGACAGGGAAGTCAGCCCCAGCATTTT.